What follows are 30 T cell receptor beta chains derived from one specimen sequenced in a study of T cell repertoires in cytomegalovirus infection. TCRdb independently ran MiXCR on the reads; one entry per CDR3 protein. Of just under 550,000 distinct CDR3 sequences in the sample, 26% are singletons; the top ten hold roughly 13%. The sequencing sample was made of PBMCs. The receptors derive from a human donor in good health (CMV status not recorded). Some clones in this sample may be carry-over from other donors' samples.

The table lists this clonotype with a few counts. This CDR3 reads CASSRLLFNPEAFF. In nucleotides, the CDR3 is TGTGCCAGCAGCCGCCTGCTGTTTAACCCTGAAGCTTTCTTT. The chain is built from TRBV7-8 and TRBJ1-1; unclear D gene. Looked up from germline, CDR1 is SGHVS and CDR2 is FQNEAQ. The CDR3 loop spans 14 amino acids. Trimming cost V 5 bases and J 6 bases, with 16 bases left between them. Together with reference TRBV7-8 and TRBJ1-1, the CDR3 gives the full variable domain: GAGVSQSPRYKVAKRGQDVALRCDPISGHVSLFWYQQALGQGPEFLTYFQNEAQLDKSGLPSDRFFAERPEGSVSTLKIQRTQQEDSAVYLCASSRLLFNPEAFFGQGTRLTVV.

This clonotype has more than one count but fewer than ten. This chain joins TRBV28 and TRBJ2-7; 9 bases map to TRBD2. Unmatched junction bases numbered 8, after V lost 3 bases and J lost 5 bases. The CDR3 spans 15 residues. Germline-derived CDR1 and CDR2 are MDHEN and SYDVKM. The CDR3 sequence is CASSLDSGRRNEQYV. The CDR3 region has the DNA TGTGCCAGCAGTTTGGACAGCGGGAGGAGAAACGAGCAGTACGTC.

The CDR3 DNA reads as TGTGCCTGGAGTCGGACTACAACCTCTGGAAACACCATATATTTT. Its protein product is CAWSRTTTSGNTIYF. The V and J genes are TRBV30 and TRBJ1-3, with unresolved D. Germline-derived CDR1 and CDR2 are GTSNPN and SVGIG (reference sequence). CDR3 size: 15 residues. V lost 2 bases to trimming and J lost 0 bases, with 11 bases between them.

The V gene is TRBV11-2, the J gene TRBJ2-1, with no clear D. V was trimmed by 5 bases and J by 5 bases, leaving 22 bases between them. From germline, CDR1 is SGHAT and CDR2 FQNNGV. The CDR3 contains 17 residues. DNA of the CDR3: TGTGCCAGCAGCCACTACGTAAGGTCGGAGTCTCACAATGAGCAGTTCTTC. Translation gives CASSHYVRSESHNEQFF.

The rearrangement uses TRBV28 and TRBJ1-5, with 7 bases matching TRBD1. With V trimmed by 4 bases and J by 4 bases, 7 bases remained unmatched. CDR3 length: 15 residues. CDR1 MDHEN and CDR2 SYDVKM come from the germline V gene. This CDR3 reads CASSSRDSGNQPQHF. The CDR3 DNA is TGTGCCAGCAGTTCTCGGGACAGCGGGAATCAGCCCCAGCATTTT. Drawing the rest from reference TRBV28 and TRBJ1-5, the complete variable domain is DVKVTQSSRYLVKRTGEKVFLECVQDMDHENMFWYRQDPGLGLRLIYFSYDVKMKEKGDIPEGYSVSREKKERFSLILESASTNQTSMYLCASSSRDSGNQPQHFGDGTRLSIL.

In its sample, this clonotype was seen many times. The chain couples TRBV7-2 to TRBJ1-4; 7 nucleotides line up with TRBD1. V was clipped by 2 bases and J by 5 bases; unmatched bases: 20. Germline CDR1 is SGHTA and CDR2 is FQGNSA. This CDR3 is 20 amino acids long. As DNA, the CDR3 is TGTGCCAGCAGCTTAAGGCCGGGGGGATTGGGACAGATGGGGAATGAAAAACTGTTTTTT. Amino acids: CASSLRPGGLGQMGNEKLFF.

This rearrangement joins TRBV4-1 to TRBJ2-5; no definite D call. From germline, CDR1 is MGHRA and CDR2 YSYEKL. This CDR3 is built from 14 residues. The ends were cut back, 4 bases at V and 4 bases at J, with 13 bases in the middle. CDR3 sequence: CASSPGPPGETQYF. The CDR3, as DNA: TGCGCCAGCAGCCCCGGGCCGCCCGGAGAGACCCAGTACTTC.

This clonotype has a count of ten or more. The chain employs TRBV7-9 and TRBJ2-5; D call uncertain. From germline, CDR1 is SEHNR and CDR2 FQNEAQ (reference sequence). V lost 5 bases, J lost 5 bases, and 12 bases lay in between. This CDR3 region has 13 residues. The CDR3 loop reads CASSTGGMETQYF. The CDR3 DNA is TGTGCCAGCAGCACCGGCGGTATGGAGACCCAGTACTTC.

The table lists this clonotype with many counts. The chain is built from TRBV11-2 and TRBJ2-3; TRBD1 or TRBD2 may be the D gene (6 bases each). The CDR3 covers 16 residues. Germline assignment: CDR1 SGHAT and CDR2 FQNNGV. V lost 2 bases and J lost 4, with 16 bases in between. CDR3 sequence: CASSLRQGRWADTQYF. CDR3 coding DNA: TGTGCCAGCAGCTTAAGGCAGGGGAGGTGGGCAGATACGCAGTATTTT. Complete variable domain (other parts from reference TRBV11-2 and TRBJ2-3): EAGVAQSPRYKIIEKRQSVAFWCNPISGHATLYWYQQILGQGPKLLIQFQNNGVVDDSQLPKDRFSAERLKGVDSTLKIQPAKLEDSAVYLCASSLRQGRWADTQYFGPGTRLTVL.

V gene TRBV9 combines with J gene TRBJ2-1; D not certain. Deletions cut 0 bases from V and 3 bases from J, with 7 bases between. This CDR3 has 14 amino acids. Germline assignment: CDR1 SGDLS and CDR2 YYNGEE. CDR3 nucleotide sequence: TGTGCCAGCAGCGTAGTGCGGAGCTACAATGAGCAGTTCTTC. Translating it yields CASSVVRSYNEQFF.

The CDR3: CASSQDLASGTGDETQYF. The CDR3 nucleotides read TGCGCCAGCAGCCAAGATCTAGCGTCGGGGACAGGGGACGAGACCCAGTACTTC. V usage is TRBV4-3 and J usage is TRBJ2-5; TRBD1 matches at 10 bases. Germline CDR1 and CDR2: LGHNA and YSLEER. With V trimmed by 0 bases and J by 5 bases, 12 bases remained unmatched. The CDR3 is 18 residues long.

This clonotype was recorded at least ten times. The J gene is TRBJ2-3, the V gene TRBV7-6; 8 bases map to TRBD1. The junction had 5 bases not matched to a gene; V was cut back by 2 bases and J by 4 bases. The CDR3 extends over 15 amino acids. Germline-derived CDR1 and CDR2 are SGHVS and FNYEAQ. The CDR3 DNA sequence: TGTGCCAGCAGCTTATTAGGACAGGGAGCAGATACGCAGTATTTT. Its protein product is CASSLLGQGADTQYF. The variable domain in full, completed from reference TRBV7-6 and TRBJ2-3, reads GAGVSQSPRYKVTKRGQDVALRCDPISGHVSLYWYRQALGQGPEFLTYFNYEAQQDKSGLPNDRFSAERPEGSISTLTIQRTEQRDSAMYRCASSLLGQGADTQYFGPGTRLTVL.

The table lists this clonotype with a few counts. The V and J genes are TRBV19 and TRBJ2-3; D is perhaps TRBD1 or TRBD2 (5 bases each). The V end lost 1 base, the J end lost 5 bases, and 10 bases lay between the germline ends. The CDR3 runs to 14 residues. Germline loops: CDR1 LNHDA, CDR2 SQIVND (reference sequence). The CDR3 nucleotides read TGTGCCAGTAGTATAGGGAATGGGGGAGATACGCAGTATTTT. The encoded protein is CASSIGNGGDTQYF.

The gene calls are TRBV12-3 or TRBV12-4 and TRBJ1-6; D unresolved. The V gene lost 2 bases and the J gene lost 8 bases, with 10 bases spanning the gap. This CDR3 spans 14 amino acids. The CDR3 DNA is TGTGCCAGCAGTTTACGGGAGATGGATTCACCCCTCCACTTT. Its protein is CASSLREMDSPLHF.

V and J are TRBV6-8 and TRBJ2-1; no firm D call. This CDR3 has 15 amino acids. Trimming shortened V by 5 bases and J by 4 bases, and 15 bases separated the two germline ends. The germline gives CDR1 MNHGY, CDR2 SAAAGT. The CDR3 loop reads CASSRDVNAYNEQFF. CDR3 DNA sequence: TGTGCCAGCAGTCGAGACGTAAATGCTTACAATGAGCAGTTCTTC.

V usage is TRBV7-2 and J usage is TRBJ2-7, with D possibly TRBD2 on 5 matching bases. Germline CDR1 and CDR2: SGHTA and FQGNSA. V lost 1 base, J lost 6 bases, and 10 bases lay in between. CDR3 size: 13 residues. The CDR3 DNA follows: TGTGCCAGCAGCTTAGAGGAGCGGCGCGAGCAGTACTTC. Translation: CASSLEERREQYF.

This clonotype was found a few times. This rearrangement joins TRBV6-5 to TRBJ2-1; D is possibly TRBD1 or TRBD2 (6 bases each). Germline assignment: CDR1 MNHEY and CDR2 SVGAGI. Trimming removed 5 bases at V and 13 bases at J, with 15 bases between. The CDR3 contains 12 residues. The CDR3: CASSEQGLGQFF. In DNA, the CDR3 is TGTGCCAGCAGTGAACAGGGACTTGGACAGTTCTTC.

This sequence joins TRBV19 and TRBJ2-3, with D uncertain. CDR1 and CDR2 from the germline V gene are LNHDA and SQIVND (reference sequence). The CDR3 runs 15 residues. V lost 0 bases and J 2 bases, leaving 9 bases between the germline ends. The CDR3 DNA follows: TGTGCCAGTAGTATAGATCGGAGAAACACAGATACGCAGTATTTT. Translated, it gives CASSIDRRNTDTQYF.

V usage is TRBV7-2 and J usage is TRBJ2-1; 12 nucleotides align to TRBD2. The CDR3 is made up of 14 amino acids. CDR1 and CDR2 from the germline V gene are SGHTA and FQGNSA. With 9 bases clipped from V and 6 bases from J, the junction kept 6 bases outside the gene matches. The CDR3 DNA is TGTGCCAGTTCCGGGACTAGCGGGTTCAATGAGCAGTTCTTC. It is translated as CASSGTSGFNEQFF. Looking up the rest from reference TRBV7-2 and TRBJ2-1 gives the full variable domain: GAGVSQSPSNKVTEKGKDVELRCDPISGHTALYWYRQSLGQGLEFLIYFQGNSAPDKSGLPSDRFSAERTGGSVSTLTIQRTQQEDSAVYLCASSGTSGFNEQFFGPGTRLTVL.

The sample holds many counts of this clonotype. The chain is built from TRBV7-2 and TRBJ2-7; D ambiguous. This CDR3 has 14 residues. Germline-derived CDR1 and CDR2 are SGHTA and FQGNSA. V was shortened by 2 bases and J by 3 bases, with 11 bases between the two germline ends. The chain's CDR3 is CASSLRLSGYEQYF. CDR3 DNA: TGTGCCAGCAGCTTAAGGTTGTCGGGCTACGAGCAGTACTTC. Full variable domain (rest looked up from reference TRBV7-2 and TRBJ2-7): GAGVSQSPSNKVTEKGKDVELRCDPISGHTALYWYRQSLGQGLEFLIYFQGNSAPDKSGLPSDRFSAERTGGSVSTLTIQRTQQEDSAVYLCASSLRLSGYEQYFGPGTRLTVT.

This clonotype has ten or more counts. This chain uses TRBV7-2 with TRBJ1-5; D is uncertain. V lost 4 bases to trimming and J lost 0 bases, with 4 bases between them. The germline V gene encodes CDR1 SGHTA and CDR2 FQGNSA. The CDR3 runs to 13 residues. CDR3 nucleotides: TGTGCCAGCAGCTATTATAGCAATCAGCCCCAGCATTTT. Its translation is CASSYYSNQPQHF.

The rearrangement joins TRBV27 to TRBJ1-1; weak D call: TRBD1 (5 bases). Germline CDR1 reads MNHEY; CDR2 reads SMNVEV (reference sequence). CDR3 length: 15 residues. V gave up 5 bases and J gave up 11 bases, with 24 bases separating them. The CDR3 DNA reads TGTGCCAGCAGTGAGGTAGGGACTGCTTTAGTAGGGGCTTTCTTT. This codes for CASSEVGTALVGAFF.

The rearrangement joins TRBV6-1 to TRBJ1-5; TRBD1 agrees at 11 bases. The CDR3 is made up of 15 amino acids. V shed 5 bases, J shed 6 bases, and the junction held 6 bases outside the gene matches. Germline V CDR1 and CDR2: MNHNS, SASEGT. The CDR3 is CASSWTGGQGQPQHF. The CDR3 region has the DNA TGTGCCAGCAGTTGGACAGGGGGCCAGGGTCAGCCCCAGCATTTT.

This clonotype was counted between two and nine times. V gene TRBV12-3 or TRBV12-4 combines with J gene TRBJ1-4, with a tentative D call TRBD1 (5 bases). The CDR3 has 14 amino acids. Trimming took off 7 bases at V and 3 bases at J, with 12 bases between the two ends. The chain's CDR3 is CASNPEGSNEKLFF. The CDR3 region has the DNA TGTGCCAGCAACCCCGAGGGGTCTAATGAAAAACTGTTTTTT.

This clonotype was seen a few times. This rearrangement joins TRBV7-6 to TRBJ2-1, with 11 nucleotides matching TRBD2. Germline trimming cut 5 bases from V and 9 bases from J; bases unmatched to any gene: 6. The V gene's germline CDR1 is SGHVS and CDR2 FNYEAQ. The CDR3 contains 14 residues. The CDR3 DNA sequence: TGTGCCAGCAGCCAACTAGCGGGAGAGGGTGAGCAGTTCTTC. Protein product: CASSQLAGEGEQFF.

In its sample, this clonotype was seen a few times. This sequence joins TRBV6-5 and TRBJ2-1, with a possible D match to TRBD2 (6 bases). From germline, CDR1 is MNHEY and CDR2 SVGAGI. V was shortened by 0 bases and J by 7 bases, with 19 bases between the two germline ends. This CDR3 has 17 residues. CDR3 in amino acids: CASSYSRTSNGINEQFF. The CDR3 DNA reads as TGTGCCAGCAGTTACTCTCGTACTAGCAATGGAATAAATGAGCAGTTCTTC.

The genes are TRBV7-2 and TRBJ2-7; the D call may be TRBD1 or TRBD2 (5 bases each). V was shortened by 5 bases and J by 2 bases, with 16 bases between the two germline ends. From germline, CDR1 is SGHTA and CDR2 FQGNSA. The CDR3 totals 15 residues. CDR3: CASSRAGTTTYEQYF. CDR3 nucleotide sequence: TGTGCCAGCAGCCGGGCCGGGACCACCACCTACGAGCAGTACTTC.

The chain recombines TRBV7-8 with TRBJ1-1; D is perhaps TRBD1 (5 bases). The length of the CDR3 is 16 residues. V was cut by 1 base and J by 0 bases, with 12 bases left in between. The V gene's germline CDR1 is SGHVS and CDR2 FQNEAQ. The CDR3 DNA sequence: TGTGCCAGCAGCTTAGAATCGCTGGGGCTGAACACTGAAGCTTTCTTT. This translates into CASSLESLGLNTEAFF.

V usage is TRBV4-2 and J usage is TRBJ2-5; weak D call: TRBD2 (5 bases). The CDR3 runs to 13 residues. Deletions cut 2 bases from V and 5 bases from J, with 9 bases between. Looked up from germline, CDR1 is LGHNA and CDR2 is YNFKEQ. CDR3: CASSQRGIETQYF. The CDR3 DNA sequence: TGTGCCAGCAGCCAACGGGGAATTGAGACCCAGTACTTC.

This clonotype was observed a handful of times. A junction boundary mismatches the germline segment, possibly from a read error. This chain joins TRBV5-3 and TRBJ2-1, with a weak D call TRBD2 (6 bases). TRBV5-3 is an open reading frame whose function is uncertain. The CDR3 extends over 14 amino acids. The CDR3 sequence is CASSLFYPGDEQFF. In nucleotides, the CDR3 is TGTGCCAGCAGCTTGTTCTACCCGGGGGATGAGCAGTTCTTC.